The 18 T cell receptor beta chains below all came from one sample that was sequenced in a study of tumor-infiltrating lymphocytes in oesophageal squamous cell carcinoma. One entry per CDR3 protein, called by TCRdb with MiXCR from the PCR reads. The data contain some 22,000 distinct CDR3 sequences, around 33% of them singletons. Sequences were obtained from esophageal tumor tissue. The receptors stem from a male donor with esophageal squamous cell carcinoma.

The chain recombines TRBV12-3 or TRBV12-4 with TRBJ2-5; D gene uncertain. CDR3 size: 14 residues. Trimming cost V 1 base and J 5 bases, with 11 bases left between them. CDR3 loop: CASSLVVASETQYF. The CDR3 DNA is TGTGCCAGCAGTTTAGTGGTAGCCTCCGAGACCCAGTACTTC.

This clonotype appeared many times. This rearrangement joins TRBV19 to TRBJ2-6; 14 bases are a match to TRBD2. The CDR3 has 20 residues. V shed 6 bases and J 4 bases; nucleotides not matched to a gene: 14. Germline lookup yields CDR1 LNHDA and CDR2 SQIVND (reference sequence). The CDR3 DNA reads TGTGCCAGTAGGACTAGGGGGACTAGCGGGAGTACGAGAGGGGCCAACGTCCTGACTTTC. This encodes CASRTRGTSGSTRGANVLTF.

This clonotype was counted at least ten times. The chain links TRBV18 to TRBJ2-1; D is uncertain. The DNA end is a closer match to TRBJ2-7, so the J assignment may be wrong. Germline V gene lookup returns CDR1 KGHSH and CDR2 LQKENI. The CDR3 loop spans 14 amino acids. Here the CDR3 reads CASSPPSSSREQYF. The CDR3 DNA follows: TGTGCCAGCTCACCACCGTCGTCTTCCCGCGAGCAGTACTTC.

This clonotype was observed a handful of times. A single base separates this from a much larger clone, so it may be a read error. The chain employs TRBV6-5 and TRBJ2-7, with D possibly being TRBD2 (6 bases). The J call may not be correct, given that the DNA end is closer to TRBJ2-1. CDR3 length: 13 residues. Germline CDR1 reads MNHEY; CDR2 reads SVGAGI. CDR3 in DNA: TGTGCCAGCAGTTACGAGGAGGACTACGAGCAGTTCTTC. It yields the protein CASSYEEDYEQFF.

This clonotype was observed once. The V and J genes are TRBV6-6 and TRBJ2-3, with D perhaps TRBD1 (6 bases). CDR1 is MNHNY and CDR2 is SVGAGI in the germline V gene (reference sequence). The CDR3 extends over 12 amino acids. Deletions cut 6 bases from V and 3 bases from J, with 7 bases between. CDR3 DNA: TGTGCCAGCAGCACAGGGACAGATACGCAGTATTTT. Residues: CASSTGTDTQYF.

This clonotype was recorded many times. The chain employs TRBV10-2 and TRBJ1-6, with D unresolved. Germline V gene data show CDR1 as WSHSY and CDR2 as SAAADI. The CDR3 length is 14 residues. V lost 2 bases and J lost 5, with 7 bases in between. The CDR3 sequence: CASSETINNSPLHF. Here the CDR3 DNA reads TGCGCCAGCAGTGAGACAATAAATAATTCACCCCTCCACTTT.

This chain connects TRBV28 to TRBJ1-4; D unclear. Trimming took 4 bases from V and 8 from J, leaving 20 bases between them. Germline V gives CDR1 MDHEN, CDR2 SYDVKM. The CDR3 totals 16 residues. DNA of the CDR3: TGTGCCAGCAGTTACTCACCGGGGAGGAATCAGGAAAAACTGTTTTTT. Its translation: CASSYSPGRNQEKLFF.

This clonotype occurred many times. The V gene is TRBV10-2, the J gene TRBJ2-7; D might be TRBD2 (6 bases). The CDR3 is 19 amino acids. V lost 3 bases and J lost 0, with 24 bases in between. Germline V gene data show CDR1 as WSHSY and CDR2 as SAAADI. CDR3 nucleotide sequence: TGCGCCAGCAGTGACTGGTTGCGCGCCGGGAGCACCTTCTCCTACGAGCAGTACTTC. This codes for CASSDWLRAGSTFSYEQYF.

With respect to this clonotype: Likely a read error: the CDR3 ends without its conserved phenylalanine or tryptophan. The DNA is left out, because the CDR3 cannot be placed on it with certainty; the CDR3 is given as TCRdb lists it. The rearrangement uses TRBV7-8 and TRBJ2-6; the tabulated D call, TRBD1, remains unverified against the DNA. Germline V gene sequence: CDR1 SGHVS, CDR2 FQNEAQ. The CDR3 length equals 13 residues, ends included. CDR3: CASSPDYEQYFGA.

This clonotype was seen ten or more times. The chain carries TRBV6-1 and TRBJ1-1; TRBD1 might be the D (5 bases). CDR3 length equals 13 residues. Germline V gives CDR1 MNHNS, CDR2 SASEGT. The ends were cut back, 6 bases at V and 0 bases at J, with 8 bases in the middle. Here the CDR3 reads CASRTQVNTEAFF. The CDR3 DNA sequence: TGTGCCAGCAGAACACAGGTGAACACTGAAGCTTTCTTT.

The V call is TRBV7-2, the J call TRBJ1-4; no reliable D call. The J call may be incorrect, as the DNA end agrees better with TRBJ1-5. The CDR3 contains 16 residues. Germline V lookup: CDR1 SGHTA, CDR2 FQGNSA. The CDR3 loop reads CASSLRPQLTVQPQHF. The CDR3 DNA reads TGTGCCAGCAGCTTACGCCCCCAATTAACGGTTCAGCCCCAGCATTTT.

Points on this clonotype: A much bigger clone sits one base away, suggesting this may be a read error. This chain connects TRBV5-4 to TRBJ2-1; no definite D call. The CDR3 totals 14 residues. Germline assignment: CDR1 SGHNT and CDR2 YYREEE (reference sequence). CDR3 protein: CASSLAERPYEQFF. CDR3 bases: TGCGCCAGCAGCTTGGCTGAAAGGCCCTACGAGCAGTTCTTC.

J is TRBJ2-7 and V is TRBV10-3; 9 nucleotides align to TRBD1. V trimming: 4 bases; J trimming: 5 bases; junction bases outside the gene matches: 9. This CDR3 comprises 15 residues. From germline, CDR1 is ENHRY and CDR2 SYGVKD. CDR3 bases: TGTGCCATCAGTGGCGGACAGGGGATTAACCACGAGCAGTACTTC. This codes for CAISGGQGINHEQYF.

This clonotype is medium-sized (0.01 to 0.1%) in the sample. CDR3 protein: CASGFADTQYF. The CDR3, as DNA: TGTGCCAGTGGGTTTGCAGATACGCAGTATTTT. The J gene is TRBJ2-3, the V gene TRBV7-3; D is unresolved. The CDR3 sequence is 11 residues long. Germline CDR1 SGHTA, CDR2 FQGTGA. Trimming shortened V by 9 bases and J by 4 bases, and 8 bases separated the two germline ends.

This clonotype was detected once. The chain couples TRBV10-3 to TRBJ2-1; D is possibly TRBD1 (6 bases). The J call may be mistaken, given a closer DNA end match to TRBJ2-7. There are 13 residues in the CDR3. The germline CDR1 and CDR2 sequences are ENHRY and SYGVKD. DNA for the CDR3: TGTGCCACCAGCGATCTACAGGGTTACGAGCAGTACTTC. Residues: CATSDLQGYEQYF.

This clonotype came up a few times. CDR3 DNA sequence: TGTGCCAGCAGCCAAGACGAGCTCCTCTCTGGAAACACCATATATTTT. Its protein product is CASSQDELLSGNTIYF. The J gene is TRBJ1-3, the V gene TRBV3-1; D is undetermined. The CDR3 loop spans 16 amino acids. V lost 0 bases to trimming and J lost 0 bases, with 9 bases between them. Germline V lookup: CDR1 LGHDT, CDR2 YNNKEL (reference sequence).

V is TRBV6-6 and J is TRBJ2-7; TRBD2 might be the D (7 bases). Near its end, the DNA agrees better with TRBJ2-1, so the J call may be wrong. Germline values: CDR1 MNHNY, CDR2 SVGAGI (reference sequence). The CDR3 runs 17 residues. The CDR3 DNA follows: TGTGCCAGCAGTTACTCCGCGGGGGCCGGGGGAGTTCGGGAGCAGTTCTTC. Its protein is CASSYSAGAGGVREQFF.

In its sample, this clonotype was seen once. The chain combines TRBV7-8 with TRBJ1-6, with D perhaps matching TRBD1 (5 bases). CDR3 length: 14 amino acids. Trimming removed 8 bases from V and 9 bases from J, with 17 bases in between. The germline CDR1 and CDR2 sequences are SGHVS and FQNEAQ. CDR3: CASSGGIRVSPLHF. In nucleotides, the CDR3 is TGTGCCAGCTCGGGGGGGATTCGGGTTTCACCCCTCCACTTT.